The source of this T cell receptor beta chain is a study of blood T cell repertoires in COVID-19. Overall study: Samples came from the United States, Italy and Spain, spanning acute and convalescent COVID-19. The analysed material was cDNA or gDNA that came from T cells, B-cell-depleted T cells, or PBMCs.

The germline CDR1 and CDR2 sequences are GTSNPN and SVGIG (reference sequence). V was cut by 3 bases and J by 2 bases, with 14 bases left in between. This CDR3 has 14 residues. As handled by the study authors: Amplification from reference gene primers served as the basis for estimated nucleated cell counts. The repertoire was sequenced with immunoSEQ multiplex PCR; TCRdb's copy has only in-frame clones and lacks some. V and J calls and clone size are given by that table; D and trimming were obtained from the DNA. This sample has 250,000 to 300,000 clones, with 85% found just once. The V and J genes are TRBV30 and TRBJ2-7; a weak D match, TRBD1 (6 bases). The sequence came from a man aged 50-59 years with active or convalescent COVID-19. The specimen was peripheral blood. CDR3 residues: CAWSLSDRAYEQYF. Written as DNA, the CDR3 is TGTGCCTGGAGCCTATCGGACAGAGCCTACGAGCAGTACTTC.